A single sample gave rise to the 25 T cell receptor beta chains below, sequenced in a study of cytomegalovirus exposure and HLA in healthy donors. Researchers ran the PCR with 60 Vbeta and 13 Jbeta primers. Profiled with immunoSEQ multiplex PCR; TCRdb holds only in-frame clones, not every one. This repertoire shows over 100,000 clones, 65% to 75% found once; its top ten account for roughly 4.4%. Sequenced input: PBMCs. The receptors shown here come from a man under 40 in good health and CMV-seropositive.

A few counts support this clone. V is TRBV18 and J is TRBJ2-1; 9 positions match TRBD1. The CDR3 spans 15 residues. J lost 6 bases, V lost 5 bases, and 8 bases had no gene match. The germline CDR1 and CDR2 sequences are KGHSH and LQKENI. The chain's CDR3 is CASSAYRDRVNEQFF. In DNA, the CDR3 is TGTGCCAGCTCAGCATACCGGGACAGGGTCAATGAGCAGTTCTTC.

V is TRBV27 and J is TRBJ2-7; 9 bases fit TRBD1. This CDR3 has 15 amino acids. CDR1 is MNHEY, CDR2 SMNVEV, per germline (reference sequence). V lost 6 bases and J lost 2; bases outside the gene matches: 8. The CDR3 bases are TGTGCCAGCAGACTACAGGGGGCAGGCACCTACGAGCAGTACTTC. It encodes CASRLQGAGTYEQYF.

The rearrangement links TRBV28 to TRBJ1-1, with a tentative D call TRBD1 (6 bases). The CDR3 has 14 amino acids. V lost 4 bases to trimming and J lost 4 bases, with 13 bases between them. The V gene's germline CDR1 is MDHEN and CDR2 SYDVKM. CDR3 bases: TGTGCCAGCAGTTGGCACAGGGTGGGCACTGAAGCTTTCTTT. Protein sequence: CASSWHRVGTEAFF. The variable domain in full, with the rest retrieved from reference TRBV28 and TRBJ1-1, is DVKVTQSSRYLVKRTGEKVFLECVQDMDHENMFWYRQDPGLGLRLIYFSYDVKMKEKGDIPEGYSVSREKKERFSLILESASTNQTSMYLCASSWHRVGTEAFFGQGTRLTVV.

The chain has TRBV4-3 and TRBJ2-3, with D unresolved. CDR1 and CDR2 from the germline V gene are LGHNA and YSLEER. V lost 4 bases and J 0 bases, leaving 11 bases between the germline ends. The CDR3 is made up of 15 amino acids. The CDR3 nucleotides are TGCGCCAGCAGCCCCGGAAGCGTAAGCACAGATACGCAGTATTTT. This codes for CASSPGSVSTDTQYF.

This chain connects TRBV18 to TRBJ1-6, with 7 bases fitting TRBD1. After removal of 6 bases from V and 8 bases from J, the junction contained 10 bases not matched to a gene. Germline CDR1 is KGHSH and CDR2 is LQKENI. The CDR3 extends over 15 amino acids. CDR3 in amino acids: CASSPPGGDHSPLHF. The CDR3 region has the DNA TGTGCCAGCTCGCCTCCAGGGGGTGATCATTCACCCCTCCACTTT.

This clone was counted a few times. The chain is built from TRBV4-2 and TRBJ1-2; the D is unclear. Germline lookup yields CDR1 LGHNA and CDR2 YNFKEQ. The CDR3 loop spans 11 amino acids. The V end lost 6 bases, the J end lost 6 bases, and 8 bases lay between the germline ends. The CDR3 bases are TGTGCCAGCAGTCAGAGGGATGGCTACACCTTC. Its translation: CASSQRDGYTF.

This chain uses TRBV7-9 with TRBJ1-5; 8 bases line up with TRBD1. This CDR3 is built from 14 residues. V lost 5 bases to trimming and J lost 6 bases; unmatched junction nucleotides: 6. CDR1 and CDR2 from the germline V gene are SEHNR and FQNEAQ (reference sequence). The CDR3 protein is CASSPQGASQPQHF. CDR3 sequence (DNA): TGTGCCAGCAGCCCCCAGGGGGCAAGTCAGCCCCAGCATTTT.

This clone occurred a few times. The CDR3 DNA is TGTGCCAGCAGCCTGCGGTACGGGACAGGTGTGAATGAGCAGTTCTTC. Protein: CASSLRYGTGVNEQFF. V usage is TRBV5-5 and J usage is TRBJ2-1, with 8 bases identical to TRBD1. The length of the CDR3 is 16 residues. V lost 4 bases and J lost 7; bases outside the gene matches: 13. Germline lookup yields CDR1 SGHKS and CDR2 YYEKEE (reference sequence).

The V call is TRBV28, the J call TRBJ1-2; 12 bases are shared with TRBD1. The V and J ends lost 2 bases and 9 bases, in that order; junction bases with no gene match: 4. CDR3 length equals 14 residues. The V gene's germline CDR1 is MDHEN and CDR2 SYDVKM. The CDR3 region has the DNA TGTGCCAGCAGTTTAGGGGGACAGGGGGCGAGCTACACCTTC. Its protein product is CASSLGGQGASYTF.

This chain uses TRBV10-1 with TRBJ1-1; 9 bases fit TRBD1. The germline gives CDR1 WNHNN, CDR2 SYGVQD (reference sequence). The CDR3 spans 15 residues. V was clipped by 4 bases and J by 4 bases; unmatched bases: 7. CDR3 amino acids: CASSARDRVGTEAFF. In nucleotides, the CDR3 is TGCGCCAGCAGTGCCCGGGACAGGGTGGGCACTGAAGCTTTCTTT.

This CDR3 reads CASSYGGIEQYF. CDR3 DNA: TGTGCCAGCAGTTACGGAGGGATCGAGCAGTACTTC. The chain combines TRBV6-5 with TRBJ2-7, with D perhaps matching TRBD2 (6 bases). The length of the CDR3 is 12 residues. Germline V gene lookup returns CDR1 MNHEY and CDR2 SVGAGI. Deletions cut 2 bases from V and 6 bases from J, with 8 bases between.

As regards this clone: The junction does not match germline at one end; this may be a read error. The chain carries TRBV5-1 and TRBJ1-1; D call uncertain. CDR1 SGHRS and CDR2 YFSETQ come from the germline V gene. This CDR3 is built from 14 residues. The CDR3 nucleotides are TGCGCCAGCAGCTTGGGGGTTAGGAGCACTGAAGCTTCCTTT. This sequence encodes CASSLGVRSTEASF.

The CDR3: CATSRAHREGSYTF. CDR3 nucleotides: TGTGCCACCAGCAGAGCCCACAGGGAAGGAAGCTACACCTTC. The gene calls are TRBV15 and TRBJ1-2; a weak D match, TRBD1 (6 bases). CDR1 and CDR2 (germline): LNHNV, YYDKDF (reference sequence). Trimming shortened V by 1 base and J by 9 bases, and 15 bases separated the two germline ends. The CDR3 is made up of 14 amino acids.

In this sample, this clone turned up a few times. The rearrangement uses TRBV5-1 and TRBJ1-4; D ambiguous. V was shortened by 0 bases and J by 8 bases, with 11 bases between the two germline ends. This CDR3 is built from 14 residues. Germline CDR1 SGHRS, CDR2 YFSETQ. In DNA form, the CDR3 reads TGCGCCAGCAGCTTGGGGGTCCTAGGAGAAAAACTGTTTTTT. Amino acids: CASSLGVLGEKLFF.

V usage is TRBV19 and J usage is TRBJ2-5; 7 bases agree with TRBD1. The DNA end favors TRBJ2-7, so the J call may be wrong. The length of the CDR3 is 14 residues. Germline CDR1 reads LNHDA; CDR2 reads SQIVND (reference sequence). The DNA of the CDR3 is TGTGCCAGTAGTCTAAGACAGGGAAGCTACGAGCAGTACTTC. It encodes CASSLRQGSYEQYF.

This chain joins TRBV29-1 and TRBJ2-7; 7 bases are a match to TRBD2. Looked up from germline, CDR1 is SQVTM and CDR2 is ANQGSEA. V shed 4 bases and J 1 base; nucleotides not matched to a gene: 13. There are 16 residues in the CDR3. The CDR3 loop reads CSVVGGEGIGSYEQYF. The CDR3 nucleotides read TGCAGCGTTGTGGGGGGGGAGGGGATCGGGTCCTACGAGCAGTACTTC.

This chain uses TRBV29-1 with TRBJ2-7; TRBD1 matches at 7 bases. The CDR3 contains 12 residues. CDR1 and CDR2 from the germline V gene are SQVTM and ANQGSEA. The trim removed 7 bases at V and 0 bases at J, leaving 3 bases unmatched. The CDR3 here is CSAGTVSYEQYF. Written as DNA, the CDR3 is TGCAGCGCCGGGACAGTCTCCTACGAGCAGTACTTC.

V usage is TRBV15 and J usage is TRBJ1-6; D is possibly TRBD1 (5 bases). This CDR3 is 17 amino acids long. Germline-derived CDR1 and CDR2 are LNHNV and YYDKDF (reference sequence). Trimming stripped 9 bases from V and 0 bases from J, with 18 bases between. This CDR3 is CATPNKGASSYNSPLHF. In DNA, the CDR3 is TGTGCCACTCCCAATAAAGGGGCCAGCTCCTATAATTCACCCCTCCACTTT.

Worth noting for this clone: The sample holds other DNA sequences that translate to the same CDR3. CDR3 bases: TGCAGCGTGGGCGGGGGGGCCTACAATGAGCAGTTCTTC. Translated, it gives CSVGGGAYNEQFF. The chain is built from TRBV29-1 and TRBJ2-1, with 9 bases fitting TRBD2. This CDR3 is 13 amino acids long. Trimming at V came to 6 bases and at J to 2 bases, leaving 2 bases not matched to a gene. The germline V gene has CDR1 SQVTM and CDR2 ANQGSEA.

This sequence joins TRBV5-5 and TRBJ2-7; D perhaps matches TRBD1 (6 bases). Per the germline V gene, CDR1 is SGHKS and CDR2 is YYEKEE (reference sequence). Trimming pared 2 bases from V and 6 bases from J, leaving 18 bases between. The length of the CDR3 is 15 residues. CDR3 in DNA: TGTGCCAGCAGCTTTCCTTTACAGGGCCGGCTCGAGCAGTACTTC. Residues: CASSFPLQGRLEQYF.

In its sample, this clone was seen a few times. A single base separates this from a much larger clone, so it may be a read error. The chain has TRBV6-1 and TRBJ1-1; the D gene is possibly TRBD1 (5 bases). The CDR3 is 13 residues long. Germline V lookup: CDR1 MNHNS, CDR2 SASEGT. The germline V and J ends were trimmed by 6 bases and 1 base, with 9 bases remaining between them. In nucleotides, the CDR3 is TGTGCCAGCAGCCCACAGGCGAACACTGAAGCTTTCTTT. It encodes CASSPQANTEAFF.

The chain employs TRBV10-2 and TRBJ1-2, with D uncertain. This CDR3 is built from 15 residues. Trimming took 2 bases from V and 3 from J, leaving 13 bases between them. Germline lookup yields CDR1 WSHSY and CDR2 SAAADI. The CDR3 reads CASSERVSDYYGYTF. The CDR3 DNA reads TGCGCCAGCAGTGAGCGGGTCAGCGATTACTATGGCTACACCTTC.

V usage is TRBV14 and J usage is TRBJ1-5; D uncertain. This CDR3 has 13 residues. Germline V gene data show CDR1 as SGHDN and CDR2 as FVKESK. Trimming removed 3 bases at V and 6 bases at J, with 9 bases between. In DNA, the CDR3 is TGTGCCAGCAGCCAGTCTCACTCTCAGCCCCAGCATTTT. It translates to CASSQSHSQPQHF.

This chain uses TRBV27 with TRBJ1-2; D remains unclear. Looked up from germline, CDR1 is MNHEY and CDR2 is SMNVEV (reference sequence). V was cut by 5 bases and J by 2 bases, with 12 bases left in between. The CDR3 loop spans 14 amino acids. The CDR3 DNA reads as TGTGCCAGCAGTCCGCGGACTCTGAACTATGGCTACACCTTC. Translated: CASSPRTLNYGYTF.

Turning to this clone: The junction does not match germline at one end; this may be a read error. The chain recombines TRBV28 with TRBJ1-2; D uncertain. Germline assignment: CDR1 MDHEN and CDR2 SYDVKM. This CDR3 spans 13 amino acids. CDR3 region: CASLNTTVLGYPF. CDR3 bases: TGTGCCAGTCTTAATACGACGGTCCTGGGCTACCCCTTC.